This T cell receptor beta chain was captured by sequencing in a study of spatial heterogeneity in lung cancer. Study details: Detection consistently captured more beta-chain sequences than alpha-chain sequences. Study-level findings and limits: How many expanded intratumoral alpha and beta TCRs were present tracked the tumor mutation count, which was a count of nonsynonymous mutations.

Time point meaning: sample taken at primary tumor resection. The donors were 72 patients with non-small cell lung cancer that was early-stage and untreated. The library protocol tagged each TCR cDNA with a unique molecular identifier. MiXCR, run by TCRdb on the 5' RACE reads, gives a single entry per CDR3 protein. The sample lists under 13,000 distinct CDR3 sequences; approximately 8% were seen once. This clonotype was counted between two and nine times. What it binds is unknown. Because the library targeted alpha chains, this beta chain is an off-target read whose size means little. The sample here was lung tumor tissue, taken at surgery. The receptor comes from a female donor with early-stage non-small cell lung cancer.

CDR3 coding DNA: TGTGCCAGCAGCTTAGCGGGCGAGGGCCCCCAGTACTTC. Its protein is CASSLAGEGPQYF. The V call is TRBV7-2, the J call TRBJ2-5; tentatively, D is TRBD2 (5 bases). Looked up from germline, CDR1 is SGHTA and CDR2 is FQGNSA. This CDR3 has 13 amino acids. Trimming took off 0 bases at V and 9 bases at J, with 11 bases between the two ends. Full variable domain (rest looked up from reference TRBV7-2 and TRBJ2-5): GAGVSQSPSNKVTEKGKDVELRCDPISGHTALYWYRQSLGQGLEFLIYFQGNSAPDKSGLPSDRFSAERTGGSVSTLTIQRTQQEDSAVYLCASSLAGEGPQYFGPGTRLLVL.